This T cell receptor beta chain appears in the sequencing data of a study of immune characterization of retroperitoneal liposarcoma. TCRdb reprocessed the PCR reads via MiXCR and lists one record per CDR3 protein. The table lists some 11,000 distinct CDR3 sequences, roughly a quarter of them singletons. This CDR3 has 13 amino acids. The V gene's germline CDR1 is SEHNR and CDR2 FQNEAQ (reference sequence). The chain recombines TRBV7-9 with TRBJ2-1; no clear D gene. The J call may not be correct, given that the DNA end is closer to TRBJ2-7. The receptor's source is a male donor with retroperitoneal liposarcoma. The sequencing sample was made of tumor tissue. CDR3 region: CATSRWEDYEQYF. For the CDR3, the DNA is TGTGCCACCAGTCGATGGGAAGACTACGAGCAGTACTTC.